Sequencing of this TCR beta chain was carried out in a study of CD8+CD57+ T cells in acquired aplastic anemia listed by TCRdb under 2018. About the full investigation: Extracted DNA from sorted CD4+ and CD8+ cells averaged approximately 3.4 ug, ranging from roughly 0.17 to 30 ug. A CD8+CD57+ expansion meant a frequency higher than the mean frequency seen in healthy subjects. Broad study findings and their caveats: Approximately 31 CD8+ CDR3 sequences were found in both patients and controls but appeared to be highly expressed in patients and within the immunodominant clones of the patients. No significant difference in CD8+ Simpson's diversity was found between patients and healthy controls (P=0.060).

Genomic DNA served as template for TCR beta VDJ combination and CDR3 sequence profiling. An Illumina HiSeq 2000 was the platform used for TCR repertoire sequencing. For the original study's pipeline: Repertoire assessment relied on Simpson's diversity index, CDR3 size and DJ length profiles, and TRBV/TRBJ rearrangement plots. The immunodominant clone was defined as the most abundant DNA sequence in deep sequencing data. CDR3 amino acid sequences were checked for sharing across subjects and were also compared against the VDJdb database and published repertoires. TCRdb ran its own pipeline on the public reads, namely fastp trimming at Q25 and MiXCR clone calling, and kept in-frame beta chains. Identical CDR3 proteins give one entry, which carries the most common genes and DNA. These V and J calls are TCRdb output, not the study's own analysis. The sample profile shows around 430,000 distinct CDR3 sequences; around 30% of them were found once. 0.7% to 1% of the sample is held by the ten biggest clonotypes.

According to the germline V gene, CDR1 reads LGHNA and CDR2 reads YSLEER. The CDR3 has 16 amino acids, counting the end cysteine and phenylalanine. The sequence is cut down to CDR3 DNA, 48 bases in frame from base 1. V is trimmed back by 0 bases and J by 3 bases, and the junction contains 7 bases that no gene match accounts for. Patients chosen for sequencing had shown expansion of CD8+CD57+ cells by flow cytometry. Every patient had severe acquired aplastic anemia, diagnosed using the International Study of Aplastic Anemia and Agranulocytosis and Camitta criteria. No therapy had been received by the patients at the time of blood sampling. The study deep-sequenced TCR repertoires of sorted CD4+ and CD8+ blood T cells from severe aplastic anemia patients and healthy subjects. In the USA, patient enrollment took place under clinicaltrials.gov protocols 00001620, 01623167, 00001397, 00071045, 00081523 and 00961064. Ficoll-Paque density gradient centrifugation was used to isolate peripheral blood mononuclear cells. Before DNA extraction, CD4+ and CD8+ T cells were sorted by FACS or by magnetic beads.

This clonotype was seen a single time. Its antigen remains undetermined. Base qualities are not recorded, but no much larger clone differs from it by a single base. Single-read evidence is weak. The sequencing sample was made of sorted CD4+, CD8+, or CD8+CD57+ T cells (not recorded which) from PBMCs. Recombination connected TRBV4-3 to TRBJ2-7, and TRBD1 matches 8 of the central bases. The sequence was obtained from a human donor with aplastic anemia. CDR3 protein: CASSQDRGRGLYEQYF. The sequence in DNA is TGCGCCAGCAGCCAAGACCGCGGCAGGGGGCTCTACGAGCAGTACTTC.